The sequence of this TCR beta chain was determined in a study of T cell responses to AZD1222 COVID-19 vaccine. Notes on the study in general: Just six AZD1222 recipients were seropositive at baseline. With dominance at 160-218 and 743-854, vaccine-associated CD4 TCRs spanned spike. Epitopes outside B.1.351 and B.1.1.7 mutated regions reportedly drew nearly half of spike TCRs.

Assay: immunoSEQ multiplex PCR; the TCRdb copy retains only in-frame clones and omits some. This sample has roughly 48,000 clones, with about nine tenths found just once. Comment on this clone: The target antigen is unknown.

Trimming took 6 bases from V and 5 from J, leaving 20 bases between them. The CDR3 sequence is 15 residues long. Germline CDR1 and CDR2: MDHEN and SYDVKM. Sequencing used peripheral blood, obtained 28 days after the second AZD1222 dose. The sequence derives from an adult who received the AZD1222 COVID-19 vaccine. The rearrangement links TRBV28 to TRBJ2-7; tentative D call: TRBD1 (6 bases). The CDR3, as DNA: TGTGCCAGCAGACGCCAGGGGTTTGTCGGCCACGAGCAGTACTTC. As protein: CASRRQGFVGHEQYF.